This T cell receptor (beta chain) came from a study of cytomegalovirus exposure and HLA in healthy donors. Notes on the study in general: What was likely a sequencing artifact was a cluster of highly shared sequence variants.

60 Vbeta and 13 Jbeta primers were used in PCR. TCRdb's copy holds only in-frame clones and misses some; the assay was immunoSEQ multiplex PCR. The sample holds about 200,000 clones; roughly 80% are singletons and the top ten take around 0.42%. After removal of 1 base from V and 8 bases from J, the junction contained 9 bases not matched to a gene. Germline V gene lookup returns CDR1 SGHTA and CDR2 FQGNSA. CDR3 length: 15 residues. As to this clone: Its antigen is unknown.

The rearrangement uses TRBV7-2 and TRBJ1-2, with 8 bases fitting TRBD1. The source is a male donor in good health and CMV-seropositive. Sequenced sample: PBMCs. As DNA, the CDR3 is TGTGCCAGCAGCTTAGTCGGACAGGGATCGGGGGGCTACACCTTC. Its translation is CASSLVGQGSGGYTF.